The present TCR beta chain was sequenced within a study of regulatory T cells in long-lasting Graves disease. Study background: For under 3 months, newly diagnosed Graves' patients had been taking antithyroid drugs.

Relying on iRepertoire HTBI primers and Arm-PCR of CDR3 regions, the team built TCR beta libraries. Using its own MiXCR run on the multiplex PCR reads, TCRdb lists one record per CDR3 protein. The table has hundreds of thousands of distinct CDR3 sequences, 15% to 20% seen once. Germline CDR1 reads MGHRA; CDR2 reads YSYEKL. This CDR3 spans 14 amino acids. Trimming removed 3 bases at V and 7 bases at J, with 13 bases between. Stated time point: newly diagnosed GD, antithyroid drugs for less than 3 months. PBMCs provided the RNA from which the TCR library was made. This clonotype was counted between two and nine times. These data were also filed under a second study, of T cells in Graves' hyperthyroidism and ophthalmopathy. Per that paper: Appearing also in blood were most of the thyroid clonotypes expanded above 0.001. The authors' 13 V-J model separated ophthalmopathy from stable hyperthyroidism. Ophthalmopathy was model-predicted a median roughly 6.2 months pre-onset.

The sample in question was peripheral blood mononuclear cells (PBMCs), obtained at new diagnosis, from a patient treated with antithyroid drugs. The source is a woman younger than 45 with Graves disease. The J gene is TRBJ1-5, the V gene TRBV4-1, with TRBD1 as a possible D gene (5 bases). The CDR3 DNA follows: TGCGCCAGCAGCCAGGGCCAGGGAGCCCAGCCCCAGCATTTT. Residues: CASSQGQGAQPQHF.